The 19 T cell receptor beta chains below were found in one sample sequenced in a study of T-cell memory formation after mild COVID-19 (dated by TCRdb to about 2021). Receptor amplification or capture employed 5' RACE. Sequenced on an Illumina NovaSeq 6000. TCRdb cleaned the public reads at Q25 with fastp, built clones with MiXCR and kept in-frame beta chains. Rows with a matching CDR3 protein are joined into one entry that keeps the most common DNA and genes. A total of 40,000 to 45,000 distinct CDR3 sequences appear in this sample, about 7.3% of them only once. Of the sample, approximately 1.5% is held by the ten largest clones. The sample comprised PBMCs or a T cell subset sorted from them (not recorded which). The receptors here all came from a man younger than 30 who had mild COVID-19 (a few samples of this study predate the infection). The sample titles of this study are shuffled in the database, so cell type and time point are left out; the donor was told from shared clones.

The gene calls are TRBV19 and TRBJ1-5, with D unresolved. V was pared by 7 bases and J by 4 bases, with 11 bases between. This CDR3 has 13 amino acids. Germline CDR1 LNHDA, CDR2 SQIVND (reference sequence). CDR3 nucleotides: TGTGCCAGTAACCCCGCTAGGAATCAGCCCCAGCATTTT. This gives the protein CASNPARNQPQHF.

This clonotype was seen more than once but under ten times. The chain has TRBV4-2 and TRBJ2-3; tentatively, D is TRBD2 (6 bases). Germline CDR1 is LGHNA and CDR2 is YNFKEQ. The CDR3 covers 14 residues. The germline V and J ends were trimmed by 0 bases and 4 bases, with 8 bases remaining between them. As DNA, the CDR3 is TGTGCCAGCAGCCAAGATTGGGGGGCAGATACGCAGTATTTT. Translating gives CASSQDWGADTQYF.

CDR3 in amino acids: CASSREGSGANVLTF. The CDR3 nucleotides read TGTGCCAGCAGCCGCGAGGGCTCTGGGGCCAACGTCCTGACTTTC. The chain joins TRBV7-6 to TRBJ2-6; D might be TRBD2 (5 bases). This CDR3 spans 15 amino acids. Germline V gene lookup returns CDR1 SGHVS and CDR2 FNYEAQ. V was shortened by 5 bases and J by 0 bases, with 8 bases between the two germline ends.

In its sample, this clonotype was seen a few times. This rearrangement joins TRBV4-3 to TRBJ1-3; no firm D call. CDR3 length: 13 amino acids. The V end was cut by 0 bases, the J end by 7 bases, with 7 bases between. CDR1 is LGHNA and CDR2 is YSLEER in the germline V gene. The CDR3 loop is CASSQDPGNTIYF. DNA for the CDR3: TGCGCCAGCAGCCAAGATCCGGGGAACACCATATATTTT.

The genes are TRBV6-5 and TRBJ1-2, with 7 bases aligning to TRBD1. The germline gives CDR1 MNHEY, CDR2 SVGAGI. There are 15 residues in the CDR3. J lost 4 bases, V lost 0 bases, and 5 bases had no gene match. The CDR3 DNA is TGTGCCAGCAGTTACTCGGGGACAGTTCTCTATGGCTACACCTTC. It translates to CASSYSGTVLYGYTF.

This clonotype occurred a few times. The chain joins TRBV5-1 to TRBJ2-2, with 10 bases lining up with TRBD1. CDR3 length equals 16 residues. Per germline, CDR1 SGHRS and CDR2 YFSETQ. V dropped 5 bases and J dropped 3; count of bases not matched to a gene: 7. In nucleotides, the CDR3 is TGCGCCAGCAGTCCTGCCGGGACAGGGGACACCGGGGAGCTGTTTTTT. The encoded protein is CASSPAGTGDTGELFF.

The rearrangement joins TRBV12-3 or TRBV12-4 to TRBJ1-2; TRBD1 aligns across 8 bases. This CDR3 comprises 15 residues. With 5 bases clipped from V and 4 bases from J, the junction kept 9 bases outside the gene matches. The CDR3 here is CASSTGTGHSYGYTF. In nucleotides, the CDR3 is TGTGCCAGCAGTACCGGGACAGGCCATTCCTATGGCTACACCTTC.

This clonotype was counted a few times. The rearrangement joins TRBV5-1 to TRBJ2-1; possibly TRBD2 for D (7 bases). Looked up from germline, CDR1 is SGHRS and CDR2 is YFSETQ. There are 12 residues in the CDR3. Trimming cost V 3 bases and J 10 bases, with 11 bases left between them. CDR3 region: CASSWGGREQFF. The CDR3 DNA is TGCGCCAGCAGCTGGGGGGGCCGGGAGCAGTTCTTC.

This clonotype has more than one count but fewer than ten. The CDR3 nucleotides are TGTGCCAGCAGCTCGGATAGCGGGGGTATAGAGACCCAGTACTTC. It is translated as CASSSDSGGIETQYF. The chain carries TRBV7-7 and TRBJ2-5; 9 positions match TRBD2. The CDR3 consists of 15 residues. Germline V lookup: CDR1 SSHAT, CDR2 FNYEAQ (reference sequence). V shed 4 bases, J shed 4 bases, and the junction held 7 bases outside the gene matches.

The chain combines TRBV4-2 with TRBJ2-5; no reliable D call. Germline-derived CDR1 and CDR2 are LGHNA and YNFKEQ. The CDR3 is 16 amino acids. V was cut by 0 bases and J by 4 bases, with 15 bases left in between. CDR3 DNA: TGTGCCAGCAGCCAAGACGTGGGAAGCTGGTCAGAGACCCAGTACTTC. This sequence encodes CASSQDVGSWSETQYF.

This clonotype was seen a handful of times. The chain employs TRBV3-1 and TRBJ2-5; the D gene is possibly TRBD1 (6 bases). This CDR3 comprises 14 residues. Between the trimmed V and J ends, which lost 4 bases and 5 bases, there was a span of 14 bases. Germline lookup yields CDR1 LGHDT and CDR2 YNNKEL (reference sequence). CDR3 nucleotide sequence: TGTGCCAGCAGCCGAGCACAGGGTCGTGAGACCCAGTACTTC. Amino acids: CASSRAQGRETQYF.

This clonotype was recorded many times. This chain joins TRBV5-6 and TRBJ1-1; the D gene is possibly TRBD1 (5 bases). Germline V gene data show CDR1 as SGHDT and CDR2 as YYEEEE. The V and J ends lost 4 bases and 3 bases respectively, with 10 bases between them. This CDR3 comprises 13 residues. The CDR3 bases are TGTGCCAGCAGCCCTCGGGGGGACACTGAAGCTTTCTTT. It encodes CASSPRGDTEAFF.

The chain combines TRBV7-2 with TRBJ2-5; D is unresolved. This CDR3 comprises 14 residues. The ends were cut back, 2 bases at V and 2 bases at J, with 9 bases in the middle. Germline V gene data show CDR1 as SGHTA and CDR2 as FQGNSA. The CDR3, as DNA: TGTGCCAGCAGCTTAAATGGCGGACAAGAGACCCAGTACTTC. As protein: CASSLNGGQETQYF.

The chain recombines TRBV5-1 with TRBJ2-1; D may be TRBD2 (6 bases). The CDR3 sequence is 15 residues long. The germline CDR1 and CDR2 sequences are SGHRS and YFSETQ. Trimming shortened V by 5 bases and J by 6 bases, and 18 bases separated the two germline ends. This CDR3 is CASSDRLGGPNEQFF. In DNA form, the CDR3 reads TGCGCCAGCAGTGACCGACTAGGAGGCCCCAATGAGCAGTTCTTC.

In its sample, this clonotype was seen many times. The CDR3 region has the DNA TGTGCCAGCAGCCCCGGACAGGGGGGGGTCGGGGAGCTGTTTTTT. This codes for CASSPGQGGVGELFF. The chain employs TRBV7-6 and TRBJ2-2, with 10 bases identical to TRBD1. The CDR3 spans 15 residues. Losses at the gene ends were 5 bases for V and 7 bases for J; bases not matched to a gene: 7. Per germline, CDR1 SGHVS and CDR2 FNYEAQ.

This clonotype has a handful of counts. V gene TRBV7-2 combines with J gene TRBJ1-3, with 8 nucleotides matching TRBD1. The V gene end was trimmed by 5 bases and the J gene end by 4 bases; junction bases not matched to a gene: 7. Germline CDR1 reads SGHTA; CDR2 reads FQGNSA. This CDR3 contains 15 residues. Here the CDR3 reads CASSPRTGSGNTIYF. CDR3 DNA: TGTGCCAGCAGCCCCCGGACAGGGTCCGGAAACACCATATATTTT.

This clonotype has more than one count but fewer than ten. This rearrangement joins TRBV5-1 to TRBJ1-4, with a tentative D call TRBD1 (5 bases). Trimming pared 4 bases from V and 7 bases from J, leaving 17 bases between. This CDR3 region has 15 residues. Germline assignment: CDR1 SGHRS and CDR2 YFSETQ. Here the CDR3 reads CASSGAGLSSEKLFF. CDR3 DNA: TGCGCCAGCAGCGGAGCGGGACTATCTAGTGAAAAACTGTTTTTT.

This clonotype was seen a handful of times. This sequence joins TRBV7-3 and TRBJ2-2; 10 nucleotides align to TRBD2. The CDR3 length is 16 residues. CDR1 and CDR2 (germline): SGHTA, FQGTGA. The ends lost 4 bases at V and 6 bases at J; junction bases unmatched: 8. This CDR3 reads CASSYIPGLASGELFF. The CDR3 DNA reads as TGTGCCAGCAGCTATATCCCGGGACTAGCGTCCGGGGAGCTGTTTTTT.

This clonotype was found many times. This rearrangement joins TRBV4-3 to TRBJ1-1, with a weak D call TRBD1 (6 bases). V was clipped by 4 bases and J by 7 bases, with 16 bases between them. The V gene's germline CDR1 is LGHNA and CDR2 YSLEER. This CDR3 contains 14 residues. In DNA, the CDR3 is TGCGCCAGCAGCCGAGTTGAACAGGGTAATGAAGCTTTCTTT. Translation: CASSRVEQGNEAFF.